This TCR beta chain was documented in a study of blood T cells in healthy people across ages. This clonotype was counted at least ten times. The antigen is not known. Whole-study results and caveats: The study regarded diversity estimates from one million T cells as underestimates.

V lost 1 base to trimming and J lost 5 bases; unmatched junction nucleotides: 12. Germline CDR1 and CDR2: SGDLS and YYNGEE. The CDR3 is 16 residues long. It was with a sample-barcoded 5' primer and a J-beta primer mix that a second PCR of roughly 6 to 12 cycles was run. One entry per CDR3 protein, called by TCRdb with MiXCR from the 5' RACE reads. This sample yields roughly 560,000 distinct CDR3 sequences, of which around 24% are seen a single time; roughly 9% belongs to the top ten. It was ten milliliters of peripheral blood that were drawn from each donor. This sample also belongs to another study, concerning T cells of mothers and their children. As reported in that work: Regardless of relatedness, pairs show thymic selection shaping TCR recombination output in a similar manner. There was no detection of any persistent microchimeric T cell clones.

This chain links TRBV9 with TRBJ2-7; 7 positions match TRBD2. The receptor was isolated from a boy aged 5-17 years in good health. Sequencing input: blood. CDR3: CASSVTPRGGEDEQYF. The CDR3, as DNA: TGTGCCAGCAGCGTAACCCCTCGCGGGGGAGAGGACGAGCAGTACTTC.